This record covers a single T cell receptor beta chain. The antigen remains unidentified. Amplification of TCR alpha and beta CDR3 regions from RNA used iRepertoire nested multiplex PCR. Input was 100-400 ng of tissue mRNA or PBMC total RNA. MiXCR was run by TCRdb on the multiplex PCR reads, yielding one entry per CDR3 protein. The repertoire holds about 12,000 distinct CDR3 sequences, with around a quarter as singletons. This record belongs to a study of glioma-infiltrating T cells. General observations from the study: Non-neoplastic patients had below-expected tissue-blood divergence, while all gliomas exceeded expectation. Very few CDR3 sequences were shared between tissue and blood.

Germline-derived CDR1 and CDR2 are SGHTA and FQGTGA. Trimming at V came to 2 bases and at J to 7 bases, leaving 5 bases not matched to a gene. The CDR3 has 15 amino acids. This TCR derives from a human donor with low-grade glioma or glioblastoma, undergoing nonglioma brain surgery, or in good health (not recorded which). The chain combines TRBV7-3 with TRBJ1-6; 7 nucleotides match TRBD1. The source material was glioma tissue, nonneoplastic brain tissue, or PBMCs (not recorded which). CDR3 sequence: CASSLRQGWNSPLHF. CDR3 nucleotide sequence: TGTGCCAGCAGCTTACGACAGGGTTGGAATTCACCCCTCCACTTT.